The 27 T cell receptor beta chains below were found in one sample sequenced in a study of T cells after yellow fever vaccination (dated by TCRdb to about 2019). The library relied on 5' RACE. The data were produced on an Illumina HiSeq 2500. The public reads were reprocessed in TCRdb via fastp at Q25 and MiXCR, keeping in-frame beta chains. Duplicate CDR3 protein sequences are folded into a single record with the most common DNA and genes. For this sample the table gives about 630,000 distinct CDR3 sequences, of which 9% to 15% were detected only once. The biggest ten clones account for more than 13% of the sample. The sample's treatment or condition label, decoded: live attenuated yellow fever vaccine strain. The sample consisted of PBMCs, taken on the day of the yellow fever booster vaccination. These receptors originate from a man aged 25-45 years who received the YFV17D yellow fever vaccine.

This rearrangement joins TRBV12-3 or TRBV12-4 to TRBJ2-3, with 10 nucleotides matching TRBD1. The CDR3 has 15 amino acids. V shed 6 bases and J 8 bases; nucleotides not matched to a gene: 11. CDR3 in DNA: TGTGCCAGCAGCCCCGGGACAGGGGACCGGGGTACGCAGTATTTT. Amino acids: CASSPGTGDRGTQYF.

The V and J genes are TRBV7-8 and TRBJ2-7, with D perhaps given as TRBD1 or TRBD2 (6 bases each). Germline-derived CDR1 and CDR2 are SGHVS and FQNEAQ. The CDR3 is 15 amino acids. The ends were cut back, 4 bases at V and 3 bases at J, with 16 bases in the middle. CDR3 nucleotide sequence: TGTGCCAGCAGCTCCCTTCGCGGGACACTCTACGAGCAGTACTTC. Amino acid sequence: CASSSLRGTLYEQYF.

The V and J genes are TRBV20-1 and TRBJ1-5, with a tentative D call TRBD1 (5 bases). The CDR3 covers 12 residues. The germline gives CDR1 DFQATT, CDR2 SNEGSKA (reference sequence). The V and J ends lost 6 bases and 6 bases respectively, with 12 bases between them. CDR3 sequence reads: CSASSRGQPQHF. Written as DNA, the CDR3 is TGCAGTGCGAGCAGTAGGGGTCAGCCCCAGCATTTT.

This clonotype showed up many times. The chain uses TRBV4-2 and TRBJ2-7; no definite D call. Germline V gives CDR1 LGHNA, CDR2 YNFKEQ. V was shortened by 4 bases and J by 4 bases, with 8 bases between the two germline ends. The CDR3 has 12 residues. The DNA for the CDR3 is TGTGCCAGCAGCCGTGGGAATTACGAGCAGTACTTC. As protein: CASSRGNYEQYF.

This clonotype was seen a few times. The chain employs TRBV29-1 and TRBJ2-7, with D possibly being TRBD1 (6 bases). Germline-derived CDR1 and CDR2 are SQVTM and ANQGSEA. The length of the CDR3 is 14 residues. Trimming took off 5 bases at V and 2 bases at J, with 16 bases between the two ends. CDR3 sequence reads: CSVYTGRGTYEQYF. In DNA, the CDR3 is TGCAGCGTTTATACAGGGAGAGGCACCTACGAGCAGTACTTC.

The CDR3 sequence: CASRPPLNTEAFF. Here the CDR3 DNA reads TGTGCCAGCAGACCCCCGTTGAACACTGAAGCTTTCTTT. This chain links TRBV28 with TRBJ1-1; D is ambiguous. The CDR3 spans 13 residues. Trimming pared 6 bases from V and 0 bases from J, leaving 8 bases between. Germline V gives CDR1 MDHEN, CDR2 SYDVKM.

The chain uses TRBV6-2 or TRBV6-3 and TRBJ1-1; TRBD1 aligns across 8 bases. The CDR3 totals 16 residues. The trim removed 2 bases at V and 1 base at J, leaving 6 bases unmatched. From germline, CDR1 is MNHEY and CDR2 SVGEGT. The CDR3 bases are TGTGCCAGCAGTTACGTTACAGGGGGGGCGAACACTGAAGCTTTCTTT. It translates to CASSYVTGGANTEAFF.

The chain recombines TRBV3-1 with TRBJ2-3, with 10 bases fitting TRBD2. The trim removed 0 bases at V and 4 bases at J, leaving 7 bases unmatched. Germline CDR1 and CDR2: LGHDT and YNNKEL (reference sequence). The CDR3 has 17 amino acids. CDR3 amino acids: CASSQDRLAGGPDTQYF. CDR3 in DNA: TGTGCCAGCAGCCAAGATCGGTTAGCGGGAGGTCCAGATACGCAGTATTTT.

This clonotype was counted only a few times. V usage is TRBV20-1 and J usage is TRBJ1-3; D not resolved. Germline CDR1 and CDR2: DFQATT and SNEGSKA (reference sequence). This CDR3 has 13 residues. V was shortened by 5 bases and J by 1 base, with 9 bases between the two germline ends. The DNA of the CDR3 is TGCAGTGCTCCCCTTACTTCTGGAAACACCATATATTTT. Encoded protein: CSAPLTSGNTIYF.

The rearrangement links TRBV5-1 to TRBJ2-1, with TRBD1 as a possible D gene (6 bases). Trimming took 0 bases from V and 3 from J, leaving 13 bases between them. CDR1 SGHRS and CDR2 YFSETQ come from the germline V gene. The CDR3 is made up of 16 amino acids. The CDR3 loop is CASSLVFRDNYNEQFF. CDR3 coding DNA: TGCGCCAGCAGCTTGGTTTTTCGGGACAACTACAATGAGCAGTTCTTC.

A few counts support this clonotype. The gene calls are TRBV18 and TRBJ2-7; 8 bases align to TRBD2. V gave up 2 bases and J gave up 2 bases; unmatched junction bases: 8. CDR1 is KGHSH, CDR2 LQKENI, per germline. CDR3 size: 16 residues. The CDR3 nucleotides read TGTGCCAGCTCACCAGATACGGGACTAGATGCCTACGAGCAGTACTTC. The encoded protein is CASSPDTGLDAYEQYF.

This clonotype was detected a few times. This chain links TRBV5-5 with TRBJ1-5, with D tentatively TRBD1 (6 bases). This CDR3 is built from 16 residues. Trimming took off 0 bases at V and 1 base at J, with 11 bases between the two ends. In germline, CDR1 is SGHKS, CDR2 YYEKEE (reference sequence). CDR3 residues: CASSLVGAQSNQPQHF. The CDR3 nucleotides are TGTGCCAGCAGCTTGGTGGGGGCTCAGAGCAATCAGCCCCAGCATTTT.

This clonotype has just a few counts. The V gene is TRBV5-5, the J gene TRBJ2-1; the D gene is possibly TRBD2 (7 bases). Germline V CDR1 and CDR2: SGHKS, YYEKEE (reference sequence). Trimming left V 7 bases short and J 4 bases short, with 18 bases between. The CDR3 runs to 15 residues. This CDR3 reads CASLTGGQSYNEQFF. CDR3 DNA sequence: TGTGCCAGCCTCACGGGGGGCCAGTCATACAATGAGCAGTTCTTC. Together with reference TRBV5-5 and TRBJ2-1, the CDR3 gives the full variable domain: DAGVTQSPTHLIKTRGQQVTLRCSPISGHKSVSWYQQVLGQGPQFIFQYYEKEERGRGNFPDRFSARQFPNYSSELNVNALLLGDSALYLCASLTGGQSYNEQFFGPGTRLTVL.

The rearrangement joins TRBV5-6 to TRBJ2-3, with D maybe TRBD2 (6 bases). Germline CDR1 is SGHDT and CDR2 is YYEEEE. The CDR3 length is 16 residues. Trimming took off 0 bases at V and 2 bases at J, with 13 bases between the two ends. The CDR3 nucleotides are TGTGCCAGCAGCTTGGAAACCGGGAGAATCACAGATACGCAGTATTTT. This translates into CASSLETGRITDTQYF.

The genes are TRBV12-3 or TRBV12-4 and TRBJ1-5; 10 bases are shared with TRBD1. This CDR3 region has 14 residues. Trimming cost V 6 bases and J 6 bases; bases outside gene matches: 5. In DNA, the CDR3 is TGTGCCAGCAGGCCGACAGGGGGCACTCAGCCCCAGCATTTT. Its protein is CASRPTGGTQPQHF.

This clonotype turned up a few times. The CDR3 bases are TGTGCCAGCAGCGTAGCTGACGGGAATGAGCAGTTCTTC. It is translated as CASSVADGNEQFF. This chain uses TRBV9 with TRBJ2-1; D is uncertain. The CDR3 runs to 13 residues. Germline V lookup: CDR1 SGDLS, CDR2 YYNGEE. Trimming cost V 0 bases and J 7 bases, with 8 bases left between them.

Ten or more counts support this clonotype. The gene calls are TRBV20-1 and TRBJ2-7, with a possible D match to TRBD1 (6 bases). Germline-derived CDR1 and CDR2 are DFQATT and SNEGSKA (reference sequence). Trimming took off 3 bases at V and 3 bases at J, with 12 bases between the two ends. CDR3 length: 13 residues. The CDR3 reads CSARTGVGYEQYF. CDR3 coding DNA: TGCAGTGCTAGGACAGGAGTAGGCTACGAGCAGTACTTC.

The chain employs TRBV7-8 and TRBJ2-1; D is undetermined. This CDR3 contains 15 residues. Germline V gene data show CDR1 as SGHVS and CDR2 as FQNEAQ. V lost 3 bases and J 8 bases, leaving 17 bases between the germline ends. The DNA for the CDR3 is TGTGCCAGCAGCTTGCGGCGAGTGTTAAGTTATGAGCAGTTCTTC. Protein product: CASSLRRVLSYEQFF.

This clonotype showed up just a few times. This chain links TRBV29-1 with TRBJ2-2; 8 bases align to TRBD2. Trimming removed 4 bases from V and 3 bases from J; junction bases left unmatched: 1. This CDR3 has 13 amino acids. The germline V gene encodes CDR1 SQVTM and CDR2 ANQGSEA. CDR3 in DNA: TGCAGCGTTGCGGGGGGGTACACCGGGGAGCTGTTTTTT. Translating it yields CSVAGGYTGELFF.

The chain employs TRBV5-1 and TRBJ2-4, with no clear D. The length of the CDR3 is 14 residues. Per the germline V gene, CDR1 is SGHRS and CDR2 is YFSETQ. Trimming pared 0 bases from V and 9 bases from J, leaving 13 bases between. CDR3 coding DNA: TGCGCCAGCAGCTTGGAAGGGTCCCTAGGCATTCAGTACTTC. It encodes CASSLEGSLGIQYF.

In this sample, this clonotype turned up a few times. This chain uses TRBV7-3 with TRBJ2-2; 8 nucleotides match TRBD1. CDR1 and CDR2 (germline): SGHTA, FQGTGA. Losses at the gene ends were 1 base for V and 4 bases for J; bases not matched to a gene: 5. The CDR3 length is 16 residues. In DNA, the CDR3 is TGTGCCAGCAGCTTAAATCCGACAGGGGTCACCGGGGAGCTGTTTTTT. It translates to CASSLNPTGVTGELFF.

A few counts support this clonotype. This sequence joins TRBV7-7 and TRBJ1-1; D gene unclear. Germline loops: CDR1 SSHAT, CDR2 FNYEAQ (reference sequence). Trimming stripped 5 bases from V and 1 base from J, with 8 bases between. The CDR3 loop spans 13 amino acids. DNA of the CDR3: TGTGCCAGCAGCATAACACAGAACACTGAAGCTTTCTTT. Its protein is CASSITQNTEAFF.

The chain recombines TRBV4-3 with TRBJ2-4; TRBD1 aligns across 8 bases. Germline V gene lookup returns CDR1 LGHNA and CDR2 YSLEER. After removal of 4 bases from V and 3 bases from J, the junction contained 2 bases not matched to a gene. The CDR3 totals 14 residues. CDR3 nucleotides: TGCGCCAGCAGCCCAACAGGGGGCAAAAACATTCAGTACTTC. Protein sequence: CASSPTGGKNIQYF.

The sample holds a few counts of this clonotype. The CDR3 here is CASRPGVDGTDTQYF. CDR3 bases: TGTGCCAGCAGGCCAGGAGTGGATGGCACAGATACGCAGTATTTT. V usage is TRBV12-3 or TRBV12-4 and J usage is TRBJ2-3; D remains ambiguous. This CDR3 is built from 15 residues. Deletions cut 6 bases from V and 1 base from J, with 14 bases between.

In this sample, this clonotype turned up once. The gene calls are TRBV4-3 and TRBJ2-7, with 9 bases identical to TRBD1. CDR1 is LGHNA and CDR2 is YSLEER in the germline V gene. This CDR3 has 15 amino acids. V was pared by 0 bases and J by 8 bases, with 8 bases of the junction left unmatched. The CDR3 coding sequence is TGCGCCAGCAGCCAAGACGCGGGGACAGGGTGGAAGCAGTACTTC. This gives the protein CASSQDAGTGWKQYF.

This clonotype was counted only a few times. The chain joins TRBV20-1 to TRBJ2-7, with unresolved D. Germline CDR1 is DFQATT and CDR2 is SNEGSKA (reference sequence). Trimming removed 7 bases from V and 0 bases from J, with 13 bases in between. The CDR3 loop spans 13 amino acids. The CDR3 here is CSGDGDPSYEQYF. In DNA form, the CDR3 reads TGCAGTGGGGATGGAGACCCCTCCTACGAGCAGTACTTC.

CDR3 DNA sequence: TGTGCCATCAGGGTAACCGGGACTAGCGGGCCACAGGGTACGCAGTATTTT. Translation: CAIRVTGTSGPQGTQYF. The chain links TRBV10-3 to TRBJ2-3, with 12 nucleotides matching TRBD2. V gave up 6 bases and J gave up 8 bases; unmatched junction bases: 15. Germline-derived CDR1 and CDR2 are ENHRY and SYGVKD. The length of the CDR3 is 17 residues.